These T cell receptor beta chains were read from a single sample in a study of T cell repertoires in cytomegalovirus infection. TCRdb reprocessed the reads with MiXCR, giving one entry per CDR3 protein. The repertoire holds about 180,000 distinct CDR3 sequences, with roughly 15% as singletons. The sequenced material came from CD8+ T cells from PBMCs. The source is a human donor in good health (CMV status not recorded). Some clones in this sample may be carry-over from other donors' samples. Both conserved end residues are part of each CDR3.

v_call	j_call	cdr3_aa
TRBV12-3/TRBV12-4	TRBJ1-1	CASSFRFGTGNTEAFF
TRBV2	TRBJ1-1	CASSELTGANTEAFF
TRBV6-2/TRBV6-3	TRBJ1-1	CASSYSEGLNTEAFF
TRBV6-2/TRBV6-3	TRBJ2-7	CASSPRDARDEQYF
TRBV4-3	TRBJ2-4	CASSQDIRGGNIQYF
TRBV25-1	TRBJ1-5	CASSQTGVQPQHF
TRBV7-6	TRBJ2-1	CASSFGPLATGNEQFF
TRBV6-1	TRBJ2-7	CASSEGITGDYEQYF
TRBV7-9	TRBJ2-7	CASSPSNRGYEQYF
TRBV6-6	TRBJ2-2	CASTSLGTGVTGELFF
TRBV12-3/TRBV12-4	TRBJ2-1	CASTSLALNEQFF
TRBV6-2/TRBV6-3	TRBJ2-2	CASSPTGPWGVGELFF
TRBV9	TRBJ2-5	CASSVEGLAGETQYF